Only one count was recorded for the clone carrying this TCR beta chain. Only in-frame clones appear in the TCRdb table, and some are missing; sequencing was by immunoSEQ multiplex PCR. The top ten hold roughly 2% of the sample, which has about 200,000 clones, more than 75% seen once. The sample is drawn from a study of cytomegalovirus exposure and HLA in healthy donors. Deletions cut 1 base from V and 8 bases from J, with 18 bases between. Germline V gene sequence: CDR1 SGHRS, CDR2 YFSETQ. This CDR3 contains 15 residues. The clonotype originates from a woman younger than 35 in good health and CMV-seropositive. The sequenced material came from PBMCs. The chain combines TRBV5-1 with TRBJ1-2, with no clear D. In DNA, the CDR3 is TGCGCCAGCAGCTTGAGCGGAGAAGGATATCAGGGCTACACCTTC. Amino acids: CASSLSGEGYQGYTF.